This is a list of T cell receptor beta chains from one sample in a study of response to subunit inactivated influenza vaccine. TCRdb recomputed calls from the RT-PCR reads with MiXCR, one row per CDR3 protein. The sample has more than 400,000 distinct CDR3 sequences; around 9.9% are singletons. Sequenced material: PBMCs from blood, taken roughly 6 weeks after vaccination. The receptors derive from a middle-aged man who received an inactivated influenza vaccine. Both conserved end residues are part of each CDR3. The D gene is left open where the match is weak. Clone size is stated in some rows and not others, as once, few, many or a class when expanded.

j_call: TRBJ2-2; clone_size: few; d_call: NA; v_call: TRBV9; cdr3_aa: CASSVVSGGLATGELFF; cdr3_nt: TGTGCCAGCAGCGTAGTCAGTGGAGGGTTGGCCACCGGGGAGCTGTTTTTT
j_call: TRBJ2-1; clone_size: NA; d_call: NA; v_call: TRBV19; cdr3_aa: CASSQGEGLGEQFF; cdr3_nt: TGTGCCAGTAGTCAGGGGGAGGGGTTAGGTGAGCAGTTCTTC
j_call: TRBJ2-7; clone_size: few; d_call: NA; v_call: TRBV20-1; cdr3_aa: CSARIQYEQYF; cdr3_nt: TGCAGTGCTAGGATACAGTACGAGCAGTACTTC
j_call: TRBJ2-1; clone_size: few; d_call: NA; v_call: TRBV7-6; cdr3_aa: CASSLVGRKSYNEQFF; cdr3_nt: TGTGCCAGCAGCTTAGTGGGGCGGAAATCCTACAATGAGCAGTTCTTC
j_call: TRBJ2-1; clone_size: NA; d_call: NA; v_call: TRBV12-3/TRBV12-4; cdr3_aa: CASSLGKTHNEQFF; cdr3_nt: TGTGCCAGCAGTTTGGGTAAGACCCACAATGAGCAGTTCTTC
j_call: TRBJ2-1; clone_size: NA; d_call: TRBD2; v_call: TRBV11-2; cdr3_aa: CASRDPGLAGGYNEQFF; cdr3_nt: TGTGCCAGCAGGGATCCGGGACTAGCGGGGGGTTACAATGAGCAGTTCTTC
j_call: TRBJ2-7; clone_size: many; d_call: NA; v_call: TRBV3-1; cdr3_aa: CASSQGTVYEQYF; cdr3_nt: TGTGCCAGCAGCCAAGGGACAGTCTACGAGCAGTACTTC
j_call: TRBJ2-3; clone_size: NA; d_call: NA; v_call: TRBV6-2/TRBV6-3; cdr3_aa: CASSYGQYTDTQYF; cdr3_nt: TGTGCCAGCAGTTACGGGCAGTACACAGATACGCAGTATTTT
j_call: TRBJ2-3; clone_size: few; d_call: TRBD1; v_call: TRBV9; cdr3_aa: CASSVRTGGRDTQYF; cdr3_nt: TGTGCCAGCAGCGTCCGGACAGGGGGTCGAGATACGCAGTATTTT
j_call: TRBJ2-5; clone_size: few; d_call: TRBD2; v_call: TRBV7-6; cdr3_aa: CASSKTSGRWKTQYF; cdr3_nt: TGTGCCAGCAGCAAAACTAGCGGGAGATGGAAGACCCAGTACTTC
j_call: TRBJ2-7; clone_size: many; d_call: TRBD2; v_call: TRBV20-1; cdr3_aa: CSARDSGTSDYEQYF; cdr3_nt: TGCAGTGCTAGAGATTCCGGGACTAGCGACTACGAGCAGTACTTC
j_call: TRBJ1-5; clone_size: NA; d_call: NA; v_call: TRBV6-5; cdr3_aa: CDSSYNAASGPQHF; cdr3_nt: TGTGACAGCAGTTACAATGCCGCGTCGGGGCCCCAGCATTTT
j_call: TRBJ1-5; clone_size: few; d_call: NA; v_call: TRBV6-1; cdr3_aa: CASSGQEWQPQHF; cdr3_nt: TGTGCCAGCAGTGGACAGGAGTGGCAGCCCCAGCATTTT
j_call: TRBJ1-3; clone_size: NA; d_call: NA; v_call: TRBV5-5; cdr3_aa: CASSLDRAFSGNTIYF; cdr3_nt: TGTGCCAGCAGCTTGGACAGGGCTTTCTCTGGAAACACCATATATTTT
j_call: TRBJ2-6; clone_size: NA; d_call: NA; v_call: TRBV15; cdr3_aa: CATSRGPSGANVLTF; cdr3_nt: TGTGCCACCAGCAGAGGCCCCTCTGGGGCCAACGTCCTGACTTTC
j_call: TRBJ2-1; clone_size: few; d_call: NA; v_call: TRBV20-1; cdr3_aa: CSAREELRATIEQFF; cdr3_nt: TGCAGTGCTAGGGAAGAATTGAGGGCTACAATTGAGCAGTTCTTC
j_call: TRBJ1-6; clone_size: NA; d_call: NA; v_call: TRBV12-3/TRBV12-4; cdr3_aa: CASSPPGQPTLHF; cdr3_nt: TGTGCCAGCAGTCCCCCAGGACAGCCTACCCTCCACTTT
j_call: TRBJ2-1; clone_size: NA; d_call: NA; v_call: TRBV20-1; cdr3_aa: CSARDPFPSDSEQFF; cdr3_nt: TGCAGTGCTAGAGATCCTTTTCCCTCAGACAGTGAGCAGTTCTTC
j_call: TRBJ1-6; clone_size: NA; d_call: NA; v_call: TRBV18; cdr3_aa: CASLLDRHSPLHF; cdr3_nt: TGTGCCAGCTTACTAGACAGGCATTCACCCCTCCACTTT
j_call: TRBJ2-2; clone_size: NA; d_call: TRBD1; v_call: TRBV5-1; cdr3_aa: CASSLAAKGAGELFF; cdr3_nt: TGCGCCAGCAGCTTGGCGGCTAAGGGGGCTGGGGAGCTGTTTTTT
j_call: TRBJ2-2; clone_size: many; d_call: TRBD2; v_call: TRBV7-9; cdr3_aa: CASSLPGGRYTGELFF; cdr3_nt: TGTGCCAGCAGCTTACCGGGAGGGCGTTACACCGGGGAGCTGTTTTTT
j_call: TRBJ2-5; clone_size: NA; d_call: NA; v_call: TRBV4-2; cdr3_aa: CASSLGLAGPQETQYF; cdr3_nt: TGTGCCAGCAGCCTGGGGCTCGCGGGACCGCAAGAGACCCAGTACTTC
j_call: TRBJ2-7; clone_size: NA; d_call: TRBD1; v_call: TRBV20-1; cdr3_aa: CSAHPRGSYEQYF; cdr3_nt: TGCAGTGCCCACCCCAGGGGGTCCTACGAGCAGTACTTC
j_call: TRBJ1-5; clone_size: few; d_call: NA; v_call: TRBV4-2; cdr3_aa: CASSQDLGRRNQPQHF; cdr3_nt: TGTGCCAGCAGCCAAGATCTTGGCAGGCGCAATCAGCCCCAGCATTTT
j_call: TRBJ2-5; clone_size: few; d_call: TRBD2; v_call: TRBV27; cdr3_aa: CASSSGLAGGFSWETQYF; cdr3_nt: TGTGCCAGCAGTTCGGGACTAGCGGGAGGCTTTTCTTGGGAGACCCAGTACTTC
j_call: TRBJ2-7; clone_size: few; d_call: NA; v_call: TRBV6-2/TRBV6-3; cdr3_aa: CASSWGHYEQYF; cdr3_nt: TGTGCCAGCAGTTGGGGACACTACGAGCAGTACTTC
j_call: TRBJ1-4; clone_size: NA; d_call: NA; v_call: TRBV20-1; cdr3_aa: CSAISTSNEKLFF; cdr3_nt: TGCAGTGCTATATCGACCAGTAATGAAAAACTGTTTTTT
j_call: TRBJ1-4; clone_size: many; d_call: NA; v_call: TRBV6-5; cdr3_aa: CASSYSNEKLFF; cdr3_nt: TGTGCCAGCAGTTACAGTAATGAAAAACTGTTTTTT
j_call: TRBJ2-3; clone_size: many; d_call: NA; v_call: TRBV20-1; cdr3_aa: CSARGVADTQYF; cdr3_nt: TGCAGTGCTAGAGGGGTCGCTGATACGCAGTATTTT
j_call: TRBJ2-1; clone_size: many; d_call: TRBD2; v_call: TRBV20-1; cdr3_aa: CSARLAGGGNEQFF; cdr3_nt: TGCAGTGCTAGACTAGCGGGGGGGGGCAATGAGCAGTTCTTC
j_call: TRBJ2-1; clone_size: NA; d_call: TRBD2; v_call: TRBV19; cdr3_aa: CASSIGTSPNEQFF; cdr3_nt: TGTGCCAGTAGTATAGGGACTAGCCCCAATGAGCAGTTCTTC
j_call: TRBJ2-3; clone_size: few; d_call: TRBD2; v_call: TRBV12-3/TRBV12-4; cdr3_aa: CASSLFGLAGTDTQYF; cdr3_nt: TGTGCCAGCAGTTTGTTCGGACTAGCGGGCACAGATACGCAGTATTTT
j_call: TRBJ2-1; clone_size: NA; d_call: NA; v_call: TRBV20-1; cdr3_aa: CSARPWEGAGDEQFF; cdr3_nt: TGCAGTGCTAGACCCTGGGAAGGGGCGGGCGATGAGCAGTTCTTC